This T cell receptor beta chain comes out of a study of T cells in Graves' hyperthyroidism and ophthalmopathy. The CDR3 extends over 11 amino acids. CDR1 is SGHAT and CDR2 is FQNNGV in the germline V gene. V was shortened by 2 bases and J by 7 bases, with 4 bases between the two germline ends. Hyperthyroidism, newly diagnosed and lasting under 2 months, affected patients aged 18 to 65. Criteria for exclusion of patients were uncontrolled infection, other autoimmune disease, pregnancy or lactation. On the basis of clinical symptoms, serum thyroxine and TRAb, thyroid ultrasound and orbital computed tomography, diagnoses were made. This clonotype came up many times. Amplification yielded TCR beta CDR3 regions, with RNA transcripts as the source. The TCR CDR3 was amplified in a first-round RT-PCR using the HTBI primer set. Each CDR3 protein gets one entry after TCRdb re-called the multiplex PCR reads with MiXCR. The table shows 500,000 to 600,000 distinct CDR3 sequences, with around 15% occurring only once.

The TCR was taken from a woman under 30 with Graves' hyperthyroidism. The chain is built from TRBV11-2 and TRBJ2-3; unclear D gene. Source material: blood. As DNA, the CDR3 is TGTGCCAGCAGCTTATCGTATACGCAGTATTTT. Translation: CASSLSYTQYF.